The entry below gives a single T cell receptor (beta chain) sequence along with its context. These data are taken from a study of blood T cell repertoires in COVID-19. Using immunoSEQ multiplex PCR, the repertoire was profiled, and TCRdb retains in-frame clones only, with some absent. The table includes around 83,000 clones, 86% detected once. This CDR3 contains 14 residues. Germline V gene sequence: CDR1 SGHRS, CDR2 YFSETQ. The junction had 3 bases not matched to a gene; V was cut back by 2 bases and J by 3 bases. What was sequenced was peripheral blood. The receptor was isolated from a man over 45 with active or convalescent COVID-19. The chain carries TRBV5-1 and TRBJ2-3, with 7 bases lining up with TRBD1. The CDR3 here is CASSFTGETDTQYF. The CDR3 nucleotides are TGCGCCAGCAGCTTTACAGGGGAGACAGATACGCAGTATTTT.